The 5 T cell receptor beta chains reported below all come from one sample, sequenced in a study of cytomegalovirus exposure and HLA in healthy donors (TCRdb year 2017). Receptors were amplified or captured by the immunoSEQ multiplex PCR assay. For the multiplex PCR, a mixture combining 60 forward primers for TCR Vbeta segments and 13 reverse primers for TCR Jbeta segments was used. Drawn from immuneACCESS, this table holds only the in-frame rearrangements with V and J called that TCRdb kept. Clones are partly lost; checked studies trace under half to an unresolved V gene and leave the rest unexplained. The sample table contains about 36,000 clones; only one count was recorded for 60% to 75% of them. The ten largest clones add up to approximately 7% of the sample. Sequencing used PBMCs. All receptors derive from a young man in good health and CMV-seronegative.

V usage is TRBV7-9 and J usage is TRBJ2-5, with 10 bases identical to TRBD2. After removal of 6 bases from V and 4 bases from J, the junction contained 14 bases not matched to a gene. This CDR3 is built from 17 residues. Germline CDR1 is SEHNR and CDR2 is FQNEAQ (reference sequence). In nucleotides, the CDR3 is TGTGCCAGCAGTCCCAATGGAGTAGCGGGAGGTGGAGAGACCCAGTACTTC. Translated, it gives CASSPNGVAGGGETQYF.

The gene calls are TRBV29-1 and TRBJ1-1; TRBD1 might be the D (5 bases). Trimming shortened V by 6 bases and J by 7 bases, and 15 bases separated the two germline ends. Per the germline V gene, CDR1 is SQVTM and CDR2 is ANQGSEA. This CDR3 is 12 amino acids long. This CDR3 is CSVGGSSHEAFF. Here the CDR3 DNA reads TGCAGCGTCGGGGGATCATCTCATGAAGCTTTCTTT.

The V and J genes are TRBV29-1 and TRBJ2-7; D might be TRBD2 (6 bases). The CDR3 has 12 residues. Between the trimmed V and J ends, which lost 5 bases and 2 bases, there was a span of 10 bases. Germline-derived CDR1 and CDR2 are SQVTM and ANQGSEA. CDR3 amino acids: CSVWRGTYEQYF. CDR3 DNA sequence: TGCAGCGTTTGGAGGGGCACCTACGAGCAGTACTTC.

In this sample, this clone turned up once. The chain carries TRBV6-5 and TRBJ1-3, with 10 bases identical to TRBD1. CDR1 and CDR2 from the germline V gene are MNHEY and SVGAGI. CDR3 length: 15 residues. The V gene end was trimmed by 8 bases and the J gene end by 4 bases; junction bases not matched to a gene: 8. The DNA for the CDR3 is TGTGCCAGCGTTCGAAGACAGGGGGCCGGAAACACCATATATTTT. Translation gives CASVRRQGAGNTIYF.

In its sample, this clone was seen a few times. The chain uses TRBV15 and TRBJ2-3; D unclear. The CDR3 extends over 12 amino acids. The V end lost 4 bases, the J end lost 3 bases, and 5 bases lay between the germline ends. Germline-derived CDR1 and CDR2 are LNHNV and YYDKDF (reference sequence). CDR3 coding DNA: TGTGCCACCAGCAAGAGGACAGATACGCAGTATTTT. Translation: CATSKRTDTQYF.